This paragraph covers one T cell receptor (beta chain) sequence. The antigen is unknown. Primed by a sample-barcoded 5' primer and a J-beta primer mix, a second PCR proceeded for 7 to 11 cycles. A template-switch adaptor that had 12 random nucleotides put a tag on each cDNA molecule. TCRdb re-derived calls from the 5' RACE reads in MiXCR, one entry per CDR3 protein. The data contain roughly 1.9 million distinct CDR3 sequences, approximately 40% of them singletons. This sample was taken from a study of blood T cells in healthy people across ages. Overall study results and limits: Versus aged donors, long-lived donors had higher diversity and more naive CD4+ cells.

The CDR3 loop spans 13 amino acids. Trimming cost V 7 bases and J 13 bases; bases outside gene matches: 7. Per germline, CDR1 SNHLY and CDR2 FYNNEI. The clonotype originates from a human donor in good health. The sample taken for sequencing was blood. The chain carries TRBV2 and TRBJ2-4, with 13 bases lining up with TRBD2. CDR3 sequence: CASTGTSGVAQYF. The CDR3 bases are TGTGCCAGCACCGGGACTAGCGGGGTGGCCCAGTACTTC.